The clone carrying this T cell receptor (beta chain) was counted a few times. Its antigen is undetermined. The data are from a study of T cell repertoires in cytomegalovirus infection. Looking at the study overall: In the study, CMV epitopes included recently identified HLA-C-restricted and well-studied HLA-B-restricted ones. Public TCR beta signature analysis indicated the presence of both CMV infection and matching HLA type.

V was clipped by 5 bases and J by 7 bases, with 17 bases between them. CDR3 length equals 15 residues. Germline CDR1 is SNHLY and CDR2 is FYNNEI. Findings and limits, study-wide: CMV-specific TCR beta clonotypes restricted by HLA-C were the ones dominating the ex vivo response.

TCRdb reanalysed the reads using MiXCR and keeps one entry per CDR3 protein. Of roughly 860,000 distinct CDR3 sequences listed, around a third are singletons. The rearrangement uses TRBV2 and TRBJ1-4, with a possible D match to TRBD1 (6 bases). The sequence derives from a human donor in good health (CMV status not recorded). Some clones in this sample may be carry-over from other donors' samples. This sample comprised cultured CD8+ T cells from PBMCs, obtained from culture after CMV antigen stimulation. The CDR3 DNA reads TGTGCCAGCAGTCCCGGGCTACAGGGACGTGAAAAACTGTTTTTT. The encoded protein is CASSPGLQGREKLFF. The whole variable domain, filled in from reference TRBV2 and TRBJ1-4, reads EPEVTQTPSHQVTQMGQEVILRCVPISNHLYFYWYRQILGQKVEFLVSFYNNEISEKSEIFDDQFSVERPDGSNFTLKIRSTKLEDSAMYFCASSPGLQGREKLFFGSGTQLSVL.